Listed below are T cell receptor beta chains from one sample, sequenced in a study of shared clonotypes between healthy human individuals. The assay was immunoSEQ multiplex PCR, and TCRdb's table has in-frame clones only and misses some. This table has over a million clones, approximately 80% appearing once. Material for sequencing was memory CD4+ T cells from PBMCs. The receptors were gathered from a man aged 18 to 30 in good health. Some clones in this sample may be carry-over from other donors' samples. The CDR3 runs from the conserved cysteine through the conserved F or W. Each record gives: clone size, J gene, D gene, V gene, CDR3 DNA, CDR3 protein. A D gene is named only where the DNA matches it firmly. The size entry is marked missing in some rows and otherwise reads once, few, many or a size class.

abundance: .; j_gene: TRBJ2-1; d_gene: TRBD1; v_gene: TRBV18; CDR3nt: TGTGCCAGCTCACGACTATTGACAGGGGGTCGCGATGGCAATGAGCAGTTCTTC; CDR3aa: CASSRLLTGGRDGNEQFF
abundance: .; j_gene: TRBJ2-1; d_gene: .; v_gene: TRBV19; CDR3nt: TGTGCCAGTAGTACCTCTAAGCGGTTCTCCGGGGATGAGCAGTTCTTC; CDR3aa: CASSTSKRFSGDEQFF
abundance: .; j_gene: TRBJ1-5; d_gene: TRBD1; v_gene: TRBV5-1; CDR3nt: TGCGCCAGCAGCCCAGGGGGGGATAGCAATCAGCCCCAGCATTTT; CDR3aa: CASSPGGDSNQPQHF
abundance: .; j_gene: TRBJ1-1; d_gene: .; v_gene: TRBV11-2; CDR3nt: TGTGCCAGCACCCCGGCGACCCGGCCCCCTGAAGCTTTCTTT; CDR3aa: CASTPATRPPEAFF
abundance: .; j_gene: TRBJ2-5; d_gene: TRBD2; v_gene: TRBV29-1; CDR3nt: TGCAGCGTTGCAGGAATTCCGGGACTAGGGGATTACCAAGAGACCCAGTACTTC; CDR3aa: CSVAGIPGLGDYQETQYF
abundance: .; j_gene: TRBJ2-1; d_gene: .; v_gene: TRBV30; CDR3nt: TGTGCCTGGCATCTAGGCGGGAAGAATGAGCAGTTCTTC; CDR3aa: CAWHLGGKNEQFF
abundance: .; j_gene: TRBJ2-7; d_gene: TRBD1; v_gene: TRBV19; CDR3nt: TGTGCCAGTAGTATAGGACAGGGGTACGAGCAGTACTTC; CDR3aa: CASSIGQGYEQYF
abundance: few; j_gene: TRBJ1-2; d_gene: .; v_gene: TRBV6-1; CDR3nt: TGTGCCAGCAGTGTGGTGCAAGCTAACTATGGCTACACCTTC; CDR3aa: CASSVVQANYGYTF
abundance: .; j_gene: TRBJ2-1; d_gene: TRBD1; v_gene: TRBV4-2; CDR3nt: TGTGCCAGCAGGCGGACAGGGGGCGCAGGGAATGAGCAGTTCTTC; CDR3aa: CASRRTGGAGNEQFF
abundance: .; j_gene: TRBJ1-2; d_gene: .; v_gene: TRBV5-1; CDR3nt: TGCGCCAGCAGCCAAGACACTGAACTACTCTTCTACACCTTC; CDR3aa: CASSQDTELLFYTF
abundance: .; j_gene: TRBJ2-5; d_gene: TRBD1; v_gene: TRBV2; CDR3nt: TGTGCCAGCAGTGAAGCAGGGACAGGGCAAGAGACCCAGTACTTC; CDR3aa: CASSEAGTGQETQYF
abundance: few; j_gene: TRBJ1-2; d_gene: .; v_gene: TRBV10-2; CDR3nt: TGCGCCAGCAGTGGGGGAGTTTATGGCTACACCTTC; CDR3aa: CASSGGVYGYTF
abundance: .; j_gene: TRBJ2-2; d_gene: .; v_gene: TRBV7-3; CDR3nt: TGTGCCAGCAGCTCGAACCGGGCCGGGGAGCTGTTTTTT; CDR3aa: CASSSNRAGELFF
abundance: .; j_gene: TRBJ2-2; d_gene: TRBD2; v_gene: TRBV6-1; CDR3nt: TGTGCCAGCAGAGGACTAGCGGGAGGGCCGGCAGAGCTGTTTTTT; CDR3aa: CASRGLAGGPAELFF
abundance: .; j_gene: TRBJ1-3; d_gene: .; v_gene: TRBV18; CDR3nt: TGTGCCAGCTCACCCGGGAGGGTAAACTCTGGAAACACCATATATTTT; CDR3aa: CASSPGRVNSGNTIYF
abundance: once; j_gene: TRBJ2-7; d_gene: .; v_gene: TRBV11-2; CDR3nt: TGTGCCAGCAGCTTAGTCTCAGGAACAACCTACGAGCAGTACTTC; CDR3aa: CASSLVSGTTYEQYF
abundance: .; j_gene: TRBJ1-4; d_gene: .; v_gene: TRBV6-6; CDR3nt: TGTGCCATCCACGGAGGGGCTAATGAAAAACTGTTTTTT; CDR3aa: CAIHGGANEKLFF
abundance: .; j_gene: TRBJ2-3; d_gene: .; v_gene: TRBV12-5; CDR3nt: TGTGCTAGTGGTTTGTTTGAAGCAGATACGCAGTATTTT; CDR3aa: CASGLFEADTQYF
abundance: .; j_gene: TRBJ1-4; d_gene: .; v_gene: TRBV10-3; CDR3nt: TGTGCCATCAGTGAGTCAGACAGATCTTACGAAAAACTGTTTTTT; CDR3aa: CAISESDRSYEKLFF
abundance: .; j_gene: TRBJ1-5; d_gene: .; v_gene: TRBV28; CDR3nt: TGTGCCACAGGGGACCTTAGCAATCAGCCCCAGCATTTT; CDR3aa: CATGDLSNQPQHF
abundance: few; j_gene: TRBJ1-1; d_gene: .; v_gene: TRBV11-2; CDR3nt: TGTGCCAGCAGCTTACCTGGCACTGAAGCTTTCTTT; CDR3aa: CASSLPGTEAFF
abundance: few; j_gene: TRBJ2-3; d_gene: .; v_gene: TRBV6-1; CDR3nt: TGTGCCAGCGATCGACAGGGAGGGTCCGGGGTACGAGGGTATTTT; CDR3aa: CASDRQGGSGVRGYF
abundance: .; j_gene: TRBJ1-2; d_gene: TRBD1; v_gene: TRBV19; CDR3nt: TGTGCCAGTAGTAAAACAGGGGGGATCGGCTACACCTTC; CDR3aa: CASSKTGGIGYTF
abundance: once; j_gene: TRBJ1-1; d_gene: .; v_gene: TRBV5-1; CDR3nt: TGCGCCAGCAGCTTGGCTCAGGGAAACATGAACACTGAAGCTTTCTTT; CDR3aa: CASSLAQGNMNTEAFF
abundance: .; j_gene: TRBJ1-2; d_gene: TRBD1; v_gene: TRBV28; CDR3nt: TGTGCCAGCACTGAATCGACCGTGACAGGGAGGTATGGCTACACCTTC; CDR3aa: CASTESTVTGRYGYTF
abundance: .; j_gene: TRBJ2-3; d_gene: .; v_gene: TRBV10-3; CDR3nt: TGTGCCATCAGGAGACAGCCCACAGATACGCAGTATTTT; CDR3aa: CAIRRQPTDTQYF
abundance: .; j_gene: TRBJ1-5; d_gene: .; v_gene: TRBV28; CDR3nt: TGTGCCAGCAGGGGGACTTTATTGATTCAGCCCCAGCATTTT; CDR3aa: CASRGTLLIQPQHF
abundance: .; j_gene: TRBJ2-5; d_gene: TRBD2; v_gene: TRBV19; CDR3nt: TGTGCCAGTAGAAGCGGGAGGGCCCAAGAGACCCAGTACTTC; CDR3aa: CASRSGRAQETQYF